The 19 T cell receptor beta chains below all came from one sample that was sequenced in a study of beta chain features in type 1 diabetes (dated by TCRdb to the late 2010s). Receptor amplification or capture employed the immunoSEQ multiplex PCR assay. All of the isolated RNA was reverse transcribed with the High Capacity cDNA Reverse Transcription Kit, so expressed TCRB transcripts were sequenced. In TCRdb, the immuneACCESS table is reduced to in-frame sequences with V and J assigned. These tables do not hold every clone; where another copy was compared, an unresolved V gene accounts for under half, and the others remain unexplained. The table for this sample lists hundreds of thousands of clones; 15% to 18% of them were counted only once. Of the sample, approximately 0.087% falls within the top ten clones. Sequencing used naive CD4+ T cells from blood. This specimen's cell subset or site label, per the study, means: true naive CD4+ T cells. Receptors were obtained from a man aged 18-30 years in good health.

This clone was counted between two and nine times. The chain links TRBV5-1 to TRBJ1-2; D call uncertain. V lost 0 bases, J lost 6 bases, and 12 bases lay in between. CDR1 and CDR2 (germline): SGHRS, YFSETQ. The CDR3 has 14 amino acids. This chain's CDR3 is CASSLASKPDGYTF. In DNA, the CDR3 is TGCGCCAGCAGCTTGGCTTCAAAGCCGGATGGCTACACCTTC.

V is TRBV4-3 and J is TRBJ2-4; weak D call: TRBD1 (5 bases). The V and J ends lost 0 bases and 3 bases respectively, with 15 bases between them. CDR3 size: 17 residues. Germline CDR1 is LGHNA and CDR2 is YSLEER. The CDR3 region has the DNA TGCGCCAGCAGCCAAGACCGACAGCACCCACGCAAAAACATTCAGTACTTC. Its translation: CASSQDRQHPRKNIQYF.

There are a few counts of this clone. This rearrangement joins TRBV9 to TRBJ2-1; 7 bases agree with TRBD2. The CDR3 runs to 19 residues. Trimming removed 2 bases from V and 4 bases from J; junction bases left unmatched: 18. Germline values: CDR1 SGDLS, CDR2 YYNGEE. The CDR3 DNA is TGTGCCAGCAGCGTCGTGGGCCCCCTACGTGGGGGGGGATACAATGAGCAGTTCTTC. As protein: CASSVVGPLRGGGYNEQFF.

This clone has more than one count but fewer than ten. The chain links TRBV5-1 to TRBJ1-5; no clear D. CDR1 is SGHRS, CDR2 YFSETQ, per germline. Trimming removed 0 bases from V and 2 bases from J, with 9 bases in between. This CDR3 has 15 residues. The CDR3 DNA sequence: TGCGCCAGCAGCTTGGCGGGGAATGGCAATCAGCCCCAGCATTTT. Translated: CASSLAGNGNQPQHF.

This clone has a handful of counts. The J gene is TRBJ1-5, the V gene TRBV2, with no clear D. CDR3 length: 11 amino acids. V was clipped by 6 bases and J by 7 bases, with 7 bases between them. Germline CDR1 SNHLY, CDR2 FYNNEI. The CDR3 sequence: CASRFGQPQHF. In DNA, the CDR3 is TGTGCCAGCAGATTCGGCCAGCCCCAGCATTTT.

This clone was seen more than once but under ten times. The chain has TRBV30 and TRBJ1-1; D is ambiguous. Per the germline V gene, CDR1 is GTSNPN and CDR2 is SVGIG (reference sequence). The CDR3 sequence is 11 residues long. V gave up 5 bases and J gave up 7 bases, with 11 bases separating them. The CDR3 region is CAWGRKNEAFF. The CDR3 DNA follows: TGTGCCTGGGGCAGGAAAAATGAAGCTTTCTTT.

This clone was seen a few times. A read error may produce the germline difference seen at one junction end. The rearrangement links TRBV7-7 to TRBJ2-5, with 10 bases identical to TRBD1. From germline, CDR1 is SSHAT and CDR2 FNYEAQ (reference sequence). The CDR3 totals 15 residues. In DNA form, the CDR3 reads TGTGCTAGCAGCCCGATGACAGGGGGCGGGGAGACCCAGTACTTC. It translates to CASSPMTGGGETQYF.

The chain recombines TRBV4-3 with TRBJ2-1; 12 positions match TRBD1. The CDR3 is 16 amino acids. Germline V gives CDR1 LGHNA, CDR2 YSLEER. Trimming cost V 4 bases and J 6 bases; bases outside gene matches: 7. For the CDR3, the DNA is TGCGCCAGCAGCCCTGGGGACAGGGGGCTTTTCAATGAGCAGTTCTTC. This gives the protein CASSPGDRGLFNEQFF.

The chain uses TRBV5-4 and TRBJ2-7; D unresolved. CDR3 length: 13 amino acids. From germline, CDR1 is SGHNT and CDR2 YYREEE (reference sequence). The V end lost 4 bases, the J end lost 6 bases, and 14 bases lay between the germline ends. In DNA form, the CDR3 reads TGTGCCAGCAGCCCGGGCTCTTGGGGCGAGCAGTACTTC. This codes for CASSPGSWGEQYF.

The rearrangement uses TRBV7-9 and TRBJ2-1; 9 bases align to TRBD2. The CDR3 contains 16 residues. V shed 3 bases and J 3 bases; nucleotides not matched to a gene: 6. Germline V gene data show CDR1 as SEHNR and CDR2 as FQNEAQ (reference sequence). CDR3 in DNA: TGTGCCAGCAGCTTCCGTGGGCGGGAGGGCTACAATGAGCAGTTCTTC. Translating gives CASSFRGREGYNEQFF.

The table lists this clone with a few counts. This rearrangement joins TRBV2 to TRBJ2-4, with a tentative D call TRBD2 (5 bases). Germline loops: CDR1 SNHLY, CDR2 FYNNEI. The CDR3 is 12 residues long. V was shortened by 6 bases and J by 8 bases, with 11 bases between the two germline ends. Here the CDR3 reads CASSGHGDIQYF. DNA for the CDR3: TGTGCCAGCAGCGGGCACGGGGACATTCAGTACTTC. The variable domain in full, with the rest retrieved from reference TRBV2 and TRBJ2-4, is EPEVTQTPSHQVTQMGQEVILRCVPISNHLYFYWYRQILGQKVEFLVSFYNNEISEKSEIFDDQFSVERPDGSNFTLKIRSTKLEDSAMYFCASSGHGDIQYFGAGTRLSVL.

The rearrangement joins TRBV14 to TRBJ1-2; unclear D gene. Germline assignment: CDR1 SGHDN and CDR2 FVKESK. There are 12 residues in the CDR3. V gave up 1 base and J gave up 11 bases, with 11 bases separating them. The CDR3 bases are TGTGCCAGCAGCCAAGTTCCCGATCGGTACACCTTC. Amino acid sequence: CASSQVPDRYTF.

This chain links TRBV25-1 with TRBJ2-5, with D unclear. Germline loops: CDR1 MGHDK, CDR2 SYGVNS. The CDR3 runs to 13 residues. With 6 bases removed from V and 2 bases from J, the gap between germline ends came to 10 bases. Written as DNA, the CDR3 is TGTGCCAGCAGGGACCGAAGACAAGAGACCCAGTACTTC. It specifies CASRDRRQETQYF.

The rearrangement joins TRBV5-1 to TRBJ2-7; D is perhaps TRBD1 (6 bases). Trimming cost V 4 bases and J 7 bases, with 21 bases left between them. This CDR3 has 15 amino acids. Germline V gene sequence: CDR1 SGHRS, CDR2 YFSETQ. CDR3 loop: CASSGETGSTLEQYF. CDR3 sequence (DNA): TGCGCCAGCAGCGGGGAGACAGGATCTACGCTAGAGCAGTACTTC.

This clone occurred a few times. This chain links TRBV13 with TRBJ2-4, with unresolved D. V lost 1 base and J lost 7, with 23 bases in between. Germline V gene lookup returns CDR1 PRHDT and CDR2 FYEKMQ (reference sequence). There are 18 residues in the CDR3. Written as DNA, the CDR3 is TGTGCCAGCAGCTTAGAGACCCGGCAACCTACAACTAACAACATTCAGTACTTC. This codes for CASSLETRQPTTNNIQYF.

This clone was counted ten times or more. V is TRBV25-1 and J is TRBJ2-2; 8 nucleotides agree with TRBD1. CDR1 is MGHDK and CDR2 is SYGVNS in the germline V gene. The CDR3 is 15 residues long. With 4 bases clipped from V and 3 bases from J, the junction kept 4 bases outside the gene matches. The CDR3 DNA reads as TGTGCCAGCAGTGTGACAGGGGCTGACACCGGGGAGCTGTTTTTT. Its protein product is CASSVTGADTGELFF.

A few counts support this clone. V and J are TRBV6-6 and TRBJ2-7; TRBD2 matches at 11 bases. Trimming cost V 2 bases and J 3 bases; bases outside gene matches: 6. The CDR3 spans 16 residues. Germline V gives CDR1 MNHNY, CDR2 SVGAGI (reference sequence). CDR3 region: CASSYAGLAGSYEQYF. The CDR3, as DNA: TGTGCCAGCAGTTACGCCGGACTAGCGGGCAGCTACGAGCAGTACTTC.

The chain couples TRBV19 to TRBJ2-1, with 9 bases aligning to TRBD2. J gave up 10 bases and V 5 bases, and 9 bases lay outside the gene matches. There are 14 residues in the CDR3. From germline, CDR1 is LNHDA and CDR2 SQIVND (reference sequence). In DNA, the CDR3 is TGTGCCAGTAGTGTTGCGGGAGGGCCTAGGGAGCAGTTCTTC. Encoded protein: CASSVAGGPREQFF.

This clone appeared a few times. The rearrangement uses TRBV19 and TRBJ1-5; D unclear. Germline values: CDR1 LNHDA, CDR2 SQIVND (reference sequence). The CDR3 runs to 15 residues. The V end was cut by 5 bases, the J end by 4 bases, with 15 bases between. The CDR3 loop reads CASSSALRVNQPQHF. CDR3 in DNA: TGTGCCAGTAGTTCCGCCCTGAGGGTGAATCAGCCCCAGCATTTT.